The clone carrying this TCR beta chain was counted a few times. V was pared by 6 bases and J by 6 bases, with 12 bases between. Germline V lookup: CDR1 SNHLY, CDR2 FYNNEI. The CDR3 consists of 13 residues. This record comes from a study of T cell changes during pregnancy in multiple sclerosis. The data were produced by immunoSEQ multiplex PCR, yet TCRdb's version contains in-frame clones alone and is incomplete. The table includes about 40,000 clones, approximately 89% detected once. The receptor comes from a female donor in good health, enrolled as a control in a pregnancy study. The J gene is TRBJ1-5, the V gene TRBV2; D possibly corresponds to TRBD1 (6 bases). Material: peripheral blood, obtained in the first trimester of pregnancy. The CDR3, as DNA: TGTGCCAGCAGCTGGGACACCCGTCAGCCCCAGCATTTT. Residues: CASSWDTRQPQHF. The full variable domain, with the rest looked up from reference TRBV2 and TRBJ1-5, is EPEVTQTPSHQVTQMGQEVILRCVPISNHLYFYWYRQILGQKVEFLVSFYNNEISEKSEIFDDQFSVERPDGSNFTLKIRSTKLEDSAMYFCASSWDTRQPQHFGDGTRLSIL.